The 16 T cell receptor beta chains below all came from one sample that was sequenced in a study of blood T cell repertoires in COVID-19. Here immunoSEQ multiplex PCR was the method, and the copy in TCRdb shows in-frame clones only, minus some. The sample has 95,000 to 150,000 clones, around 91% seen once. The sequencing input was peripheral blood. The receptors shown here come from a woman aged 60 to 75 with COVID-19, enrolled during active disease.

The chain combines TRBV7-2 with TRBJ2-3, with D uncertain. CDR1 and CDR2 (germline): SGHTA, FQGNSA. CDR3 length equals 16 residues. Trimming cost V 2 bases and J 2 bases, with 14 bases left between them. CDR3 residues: CASSLTPNRVTDTQYF. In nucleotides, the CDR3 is TGTGCCAGCAGCTTAACTCCTAATCGAGTCACAGATACGCAGTATTTT.

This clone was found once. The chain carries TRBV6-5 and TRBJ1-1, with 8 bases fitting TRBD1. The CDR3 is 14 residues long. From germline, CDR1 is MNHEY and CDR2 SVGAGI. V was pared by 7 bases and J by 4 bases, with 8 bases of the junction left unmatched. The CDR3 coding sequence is TGTGCCAGCAATAGCAGGGGGCAGGGCACTGAAGCTTTCTTT. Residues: CASNSRGQGTEAFF.

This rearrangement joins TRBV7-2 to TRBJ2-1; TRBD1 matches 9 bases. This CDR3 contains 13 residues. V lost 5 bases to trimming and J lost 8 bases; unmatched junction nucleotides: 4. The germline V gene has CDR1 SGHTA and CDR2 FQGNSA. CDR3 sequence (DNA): TGTGCCAGCAGCGCGGGGACAGGGCATGAGCAGTTCTTC. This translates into CASSAGTGHEQFF. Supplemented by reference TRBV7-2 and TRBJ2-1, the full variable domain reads GAGVSQSPSNKVTEKGKDVELRCDPISGHTALYWYRQSLGQGLEFLIYFQGNSAPDKSGLPSDRFSAERTGGSVSTLTIQRTQQEDSAVYLCASSAGTGHEQFFGPGTRLTVL.

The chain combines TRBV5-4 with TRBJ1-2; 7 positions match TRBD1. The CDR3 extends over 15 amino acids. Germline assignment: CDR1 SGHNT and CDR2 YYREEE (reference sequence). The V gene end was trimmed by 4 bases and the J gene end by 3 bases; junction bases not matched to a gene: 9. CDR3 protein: CASSNGGTVDYGYTF. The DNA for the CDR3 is TGTGCCAGCAGCAACGGCGGGACAGTAGACTATGGCTACACCTTC.

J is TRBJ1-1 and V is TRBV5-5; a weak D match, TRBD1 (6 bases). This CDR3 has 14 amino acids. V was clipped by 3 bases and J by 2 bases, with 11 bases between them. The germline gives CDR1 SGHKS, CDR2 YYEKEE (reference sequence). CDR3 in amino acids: CASSWTRGNTEAFF. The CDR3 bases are TGTGCCAGCAGCTGGACCAGGGGAAACACTGAAGCTTTCTTT.

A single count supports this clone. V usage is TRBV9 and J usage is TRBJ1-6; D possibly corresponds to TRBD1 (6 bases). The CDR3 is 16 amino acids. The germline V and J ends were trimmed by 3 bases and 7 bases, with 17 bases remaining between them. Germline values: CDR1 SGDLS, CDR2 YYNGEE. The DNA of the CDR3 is TGTGCCAGCAGCGCCTTCGGACAGCGAAGAAATTCACCCCTCCACTTT. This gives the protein CASSAFGQRRNSPLHF.

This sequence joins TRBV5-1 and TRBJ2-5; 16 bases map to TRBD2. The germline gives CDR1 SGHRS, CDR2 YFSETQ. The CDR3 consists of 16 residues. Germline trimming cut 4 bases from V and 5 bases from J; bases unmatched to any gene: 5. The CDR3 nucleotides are TGCGCCAGCAGCGCGGGACTAGCGGGGGGGCAGGAGACCCAGTACTTC. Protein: CASSAGLAGGQETQYF.

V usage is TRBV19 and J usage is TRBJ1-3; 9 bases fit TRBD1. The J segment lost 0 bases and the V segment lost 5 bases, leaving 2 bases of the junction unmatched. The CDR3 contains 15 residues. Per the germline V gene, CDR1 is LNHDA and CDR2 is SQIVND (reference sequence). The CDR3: CASSDRGSSGNTIYF. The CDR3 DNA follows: TGTGCCAGTAGTGACAGGGGGAGCTCTGGAAACACCATATATTTT.

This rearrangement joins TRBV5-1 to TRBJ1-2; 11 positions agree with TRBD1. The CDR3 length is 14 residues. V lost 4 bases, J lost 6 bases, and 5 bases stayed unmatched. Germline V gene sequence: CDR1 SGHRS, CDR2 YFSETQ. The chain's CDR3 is CASSNGQGANGYTF. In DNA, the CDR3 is TGCGCCAGCAGCAACGGACAGGGGGCGAATGGCTACACCTTC.

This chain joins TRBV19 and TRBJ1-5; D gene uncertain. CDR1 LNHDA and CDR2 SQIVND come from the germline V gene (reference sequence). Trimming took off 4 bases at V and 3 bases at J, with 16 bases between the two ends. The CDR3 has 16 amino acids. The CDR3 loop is CASSTRTGSPNQPQHF. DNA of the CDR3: TGTGCCAGTAGTACGCGGACTGGGAGCCCCAATCAGCCCCAGCATTTT.

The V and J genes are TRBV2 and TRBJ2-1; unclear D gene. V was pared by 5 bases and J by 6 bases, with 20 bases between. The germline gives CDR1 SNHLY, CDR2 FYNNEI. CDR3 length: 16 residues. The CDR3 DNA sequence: TGTGCCAGCAGTTTTAGCCCCCCTCGATCTGGCAATGAGCAGTTCTTC. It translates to CASSFSPPRSGNEQFF.

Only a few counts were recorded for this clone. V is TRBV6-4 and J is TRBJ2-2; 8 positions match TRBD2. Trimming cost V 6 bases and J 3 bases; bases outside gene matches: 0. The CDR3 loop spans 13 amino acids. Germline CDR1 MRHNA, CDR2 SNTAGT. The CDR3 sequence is CASSGGDTGELFF. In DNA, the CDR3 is TGTGCCAGCAGCGGGGGGGACACCGGGGAGCTGTTTTTT.

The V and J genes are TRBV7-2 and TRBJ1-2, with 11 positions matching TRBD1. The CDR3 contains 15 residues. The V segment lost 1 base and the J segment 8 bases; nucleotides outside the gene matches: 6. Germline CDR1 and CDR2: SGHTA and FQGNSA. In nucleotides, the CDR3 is TGTGCCAGCAGCTTAGGACTGGACAGGGGGCGAGGCTACACCTTC. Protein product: CASSLGLDRGRGYTF.

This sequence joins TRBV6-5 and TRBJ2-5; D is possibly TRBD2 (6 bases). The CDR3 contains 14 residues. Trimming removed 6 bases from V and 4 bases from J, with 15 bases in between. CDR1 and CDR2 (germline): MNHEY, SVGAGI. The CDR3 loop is CASSLPGVRETQYF. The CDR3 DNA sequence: TGTGCCAGCAGCCTTCCGGGGGTTAGAGAGACCCAGTACTTC.

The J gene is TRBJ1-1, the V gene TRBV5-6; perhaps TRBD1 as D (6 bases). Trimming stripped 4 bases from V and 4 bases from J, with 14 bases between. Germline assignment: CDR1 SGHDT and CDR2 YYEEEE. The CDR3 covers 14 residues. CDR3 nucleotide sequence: TGTGCCAGCAGCCTTCCTCAGGGGATCACTGAAGCTTTCTTT. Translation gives CASSLPQGITEAFF.

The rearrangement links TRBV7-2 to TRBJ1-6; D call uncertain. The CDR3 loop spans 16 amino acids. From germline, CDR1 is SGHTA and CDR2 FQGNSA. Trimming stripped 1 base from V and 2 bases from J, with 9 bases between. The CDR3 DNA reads TGTGCCAGCAGCTTAGATGCTGGAGCCTATAATTCACCCCTCCACTTT. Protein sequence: CASSLDAGAYNSPLHF. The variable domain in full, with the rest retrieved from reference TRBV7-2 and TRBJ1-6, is GAGVSQSPSNKVTEKGKDVELRCDPISGHTALYWYRQSLGQGLEFLIYFQGNSAPDKSGLPSDRFSAERTGGSVSTLTIQRTQQEDSAVYLCASSLDAGAYNSPLHFGNGTRLTVT.